Listed below are T cell receptor beta chains from one sample, sequenced in a study of T-cell memory formation after mild COVID-19. TCRdb processed the 5' RACE reads anew with MiXCR; each CDR3 protein has one entry. The sample carries about 430,000 distinct CDR3 sequences, approximately 24% recorded once. Sequencing used PBMCs or a T cell subset sorted from them (not recorded which). These receptors all come from an adult woman who had mild COVID-19 (a few samples of this study predate the infection). Cell type and time point are not known. The CDR3 runs from the conserved cysteine through the conserved F or W. The order of the fields is J gene, V gene, D gene, clone size, CDR3 protein, CDR3 DNA. A D gene is named only where the DNA matches it firmly. Clone size, where shown, is once, few, many, or a class for clones that have expanded.

>TRBJ1-5|TRBV5-1|.|few
CASSLGPPSPQHF
TGCGCCAGCAGCTTGGGGCCCCCTTCGCCCCAGCATTTT
>TRBJ2-4|TRBV5-1|.|.
CASSESGPWDIQYF
TGCGCCAGCAGCGAATCAGGGCCTTGGGACATTCAGTACTTC
>TRBJ1-5|TRBV7-8|.|.
CASSSSRAGGNQPQHF
TGTGCCAGCAGCTCCAGTCGGGCAGGGGGCAATCAGCCCCAGCATTTT
>TRBJ2-3|TRBV6-6|.|few
CAASIGTTTDTQYF
TGTGCCGCATCCATCGGGACAACCACAGATACGCAGTATTTT
>TRBJ1-1|TRBV20-1|TRBD1|.
CSARDPPTGDLKAFF
TGCAGTGCTAGAGACCCCCCGACAGGGGACCTGAAAGCTTTCTTT
>TRBJ1-2|TRBV6-5|.|.
CASSYAGGTYGYTF
TGTGCCAGCAGTTATGCCGGGGGCACCTATGGCTACACCTTC
>TRBJ2-7|TRBV5-1|TRBD2|few
CASSLATGGPYEQYF
TGCGCCAGCAGCTTGGCGACGGGAGGCCCCTACGAGCAGTACTTC
>TRBJ1-2|TRBV7-2|.|.
CASSPEGGYLNYGYTF
TGTGCCAGCAGCCCCGAGGGGGGATATCTTAACTATGGCTACACCTTC
>TRBJ1-1|TRBV12-3/TRBV12-4|.|few
CASSLSQGFTEAFF
TGTGCCAGCAGTTTGAGCCAGGGGTTCACTGAAGCTTTCTTT
>TRBJ2-1|TRBV6-2/TRBV6-3|TRBD2|few
CASSYPPGLAGAKQFF
TGTGCCAGCAGTTACCCACCGGGACTAGCGGGAGCTAAGCAGTTCTTC
>TRBJ2-3|TRBV23-1|.|.
CASSPLSPGLPIADTQYF
TGCGCCAGCAGTCCTCTCTCACCGGGACTTCCAATAGCAGATACGCAGTATTTT
>TRBJ1-1|TRBV19|TRBD1|.
CASSVPSGTGGRFTEAFF
TGTGCCAGTAGTGTACCGTCCGGGACAGGGGGCAGATTCACTGAAGCTTTCTTT
>TRBJ1-5|TRBV20-1|.|.
CSAKYGQPQHF
TGCAGTGCTAAGTACGGTCAGCCCCAGCATTTT
>TRBJ2-7|TRBV18|.|few
CASSPRVQGRYEQYF
TGTGCCAGCTCACCACGGGTTCAGGGTCGTTACGAGCAGTACTTC
>TRBJ2-3|TRBV11-2|.|.
CASSLDRAPYTQYF
TGTGCCAGCAGCTTAGATCGAGCCCCATATACGCAGTATTTT
>TRBJ2-7|TRBV5-1|TRBD1|.
CASSSGQGASYEQYF
TGCGCCAGCAGCTCCGGACAGGGGGCCTCCTACGAGCAGTACTTC
>TRBJ2-1|TRBV5-1|.|.
CASGWDNNEQFF
TGCGCCAGCGGCTGGGACAACAATGAGCAGTTCTTC
>TRBJ2-3|TRBV5-1|TRBD2|.
CASSFGLAGEKMRDTQYF
TGCGCCAGCAGCTTTGGGCTAGCGGGAGAGAAAATGCGGGATACGCAGTATTTT
>TRBJ2-1|TRBV6-2/TRBV6-3|TRBD2|few
CASSYGDYYNEQFF
TGTGCCAGCAGTTACGGGGACTACTACAATGAGCAGTTCTTC
>TRBJ2-7|TRBV7-6|.|.
CASSPTETTYEQYF
TGTGCCAGCAGTCCGACCGAGACCACCTACGAGCAGTACTTC
>TRBJ2-6|TRBV11-2|TRBD1|.
CASSFWTGVGGANVLTF
TGTGCCAGCAGCTTTTGGACAGGGGTCGGTGGGGCCAACGTCCTGACTTTC
>TRBJ2-3|TRBV4-3|.|.
CASSPMATDTQYF
TGTGCCAGCAGCCCCATGGCAACAGATACGCAGTATTTT
>TRBJ1-1|TRBV29-1|.|.
CSVEGGQLFTEAFF
TGCAGCGTTGAAGGAGGACAACTGTTCACTGAAGCTTTCTTT
>TRBJ2-3|TRBV4-1|TRBD1|few
CASSPSGQGGTDTQYF
TGCGCCAGCAGCCCGTCGGGACAGGGAGGCACAGATACGCAGTATTTT
>TRBJ2-1|TRBV4-2|.|.
CASSPTERGEQFF
TGTGCCAGCAGCCCAACCGAACGCGGTGAGCAGTTCTTC
>TRBJ1-2|TRBV7-2|.|many
CASSPGRVGGYTF
TGTGCCAGCAGCCCTGGGAGGGTGGGCGGCTACACCTTC
>TRBJ2-3|TRBV12-3/TRBV12-4|.|few
CASRTTPDTQYF
TGTGCCAGCAGAACCACACCAGATACGCAGTATTTT
>TRBJ2-1|TRBV29-1|TRBD2|few
CSVEDPGLAGVGNEQFF
TGCAGCGTTGAAGACCCGGGACTAGCGGGAGTTGGCAATGAGCAGTTCTTC
>TRBJ1-1|TRBV6-1|TRBD1|.
CASTDTLTPTGMNTEAFF
TGTGCCAGCACCGATACCTTAACTCCGACAGGGATGAACACTGAAGCTTTCTTT
>TRBJ2-7|TRBV4-1|.|few
CASSQVGSVGKQYF
TGCGCCAGCAGCCAAGTAGGGTCTGTGGGGAAGCAGTACTTC
>TRBJ1-4|TRBV12-3/TRBV12-4|.|many
CASSSQGAEKLFF
TGTGCCAGCAGTAGTCAGGGTGCGGAAAAACTGTTTTTT
>TRBJ2-7|TRBV12-3/TRBV12-4|TRBD2|few
CASRPAGGTGEQYF
TGTGCCAGCAGACCCGCGGGGGGGACGGGCGAGCAGTACTTC
>TRBJ2-1|TRBV27|TRBD2|.
CASSSPSGRSLNEQFF
TGTGCCAGCAGTTCCCCTAGCGGGAGGTCACTAAATGAGCAGTTCTTC
>TRBJ2-1|TRBV13|.|.
CASSLRGNPYNEQFF
TGTGCCAGCAGCTTAAGAGGGAACCCCTACAATGAGCAGTTCTTC
>TRBJ2-5|TRBV6-5|.|.
CASQRGELSETQYF
TGTGCCAGTCAGCGTGGGGAATTATCAGAGACCCAGTACTTC
>TRBJ1-5|TRBV21-1|.|.
CASSKGQGDTKHNQPQHF
TGTGCCAGCAGCAAGGGGCAGGGAGACACTAAACACAATCAGCCCCAGCATTTT
>TRBJ2-2|TRBV7-9|TRBD2|.
CASSGLAGSNTGELFF
TGTGCCAGCAGCGGACTAGCGGGATCGAACACCGGGGAGCTGTTTTTT
>TRBJ2-1|TRBV7-9|.|.
CASSHRGLPHEQFF
TGTGCCAGCAGCCATAGGGGTCTACCCCATGAGCAGTTCTTC
>TRBJ1-3|TRBV15|.|few
CATSRDVGDLRGNTIYF
TGTGCCACCAGCAGAGATGTGGGGGACCTTAGGGGAAACACCATATATTTT
>TRBJ1-1|TRBV28|.|few
CASRTTGTPENTEAFF
TGTGCCAGCAGGACAACAGGGACCCCAGAGAACACTGAAGCTTTCTTT
>TRBJ1-2|TRBV6-5|.|.
CASSYGPQGDGYTF
TGTGCCAGCAGTTACGGGCCCCAAGGGGATGGCTACACCTTC
>TRBJ1-1|TRBV5-1|.|.
CASSPTDIHVNTEAFF
TGCGCCAGCAGCCCGACCGACATCCACGTTAACACTGAAGCTTTCTTT
>TRBJ2-7|TRBV20-1|.|.
CSARDLGGIGSYEQYF
TGCAGTGCTAGAGATTTAGGTGGCATTGGCTCCTACGAGCAGTACTTC
>TRBJ1-1|TRBV10-3|.|.
CAIFDPGAVGTEAFF
TGTGCCATTTTCGACCCTGGGGCAGTGGGAACTGAAGCTTTCTTT
>TRBJ2-4|TRBV20-1|.|.
CSASWIGADQTKNIQYF
TGCAGTGCTAGCTGGATTGGGGCAGACCAAACCAAAAACATTCAGTACTTC
>TRBJ1-4|TRBV4-2|.|few
CASSPSGTGTEKLFF
TGTGCCAGCAGCCCCAGTGGAACAGGGACTGAAAAACTGTTTTTT
>TRBJ2-3|TRBV14|.|many
CASSQGGEFGDTQYF
TGTGCCAGCAGCCAAGGAGGGGAGTTTGGAGATACGCAGTATTTT
>TRBJ2-7|TRBV20-1|TRBD1|.
CSARGQQGGSYEQYF
TGCAGTGCTAGAGGTCAACAGGGGGGATCCTACGAGCAGTACTTC
>TRBJ2-7|TRBV6-5|TRBD2|.
CASSYSGGFEQYF
TGTGCCAGCAGTTACTCGGGGGGGTTCGAGCAGTACTTC
>TRBJ2-7|TRBV6-5|.|few
CASSYRRGEQYF
TGTGCCAGCAGTTACCGAAGAGGCGAGCAGTACTTC
>TRBJ2-1|TRBV29-1|TRBD2|.
CSVDAPSGAVGGEQFF
TGCAGCGTTGACGCTCCTAGCGGGGCAGTAGGCGGAGAGCAGTTCTTC
>TRBJ1-1|TRBV7-3|.|few
CASSMMRNTEAFF
TGTGCCAGCAGCATGATGAGGAACACTGAAGCTTTCTTT
>TRBJ2-1|TRBV7-2|TRBD2|few
CASSLARVSGRNNEQFF
TGTGCCAGCAGCTTAGCGCGAGTTAGCGGGAGGAACAATGAGCAGTTCTTC
>TRBJ2-1|TRBV7-3|.|many
CASSPDSGQSYNEQFF
TGTGCCAGCAGCCCTGACAGTGGACAGTCGTACAATGAGCAGTTCTTC